Following are 26 T cell receptor beta chains from one sample sequenced in a study of regulatory T cells in long-lasting Graves disease. Time point noted: persistent/refractory GD, antithyroid drugs over 5 years with positive TRAb. Following extraction of RNA from PBMCs, that RNA was used to make the TCR library. TCR beta libraries were built with iRepertoire HTBI primers and Arm-PCR of CDR3 regions. TCRdb re-analysed the multiplex PCR reads in MiXCR, keeping a single row per CDR3 protein. The sample lists about 660,000 distinct CDR3 sequences, 30% seen once, with about two fifths in the top ten. This specimen consisted of peripheral blood mononuclear cells (PBMCs), obtained when the disease was refractory, from a patient treated with antithyroid drugs. Receptor source: a female donor with Graves disease.

In its sample, this clonotype was seen many times. The chain carries TRBV12-3 or TRBV12-4 and TRBJ2-7; TRBD2 matches at 9 bases. The CDR3 totals 15 residues. The V and J ends lost 5 bases and 7 bases, in that order; junction bases with no gene match: 12. The CDR3 spells CASSVSGSDPREQYF. DNA for the CDR3: TGTGCCAGCAGTGTTAGCGGGAGTGACCCTAGGGAGCAGTACTTC.

This clonotype has a handful of counts. CDR3 residues: CASTGTAISGNTIYF. CDR3 coding DNA: TGTGCCAGCACTGGGACAGCGATCTCTGGAAACACCATATATTTT. This rearrangement joins TRBV28 to TRBJ1-3, with 7 nucleotides matching TRBD1. Trimming took 7 bases from V and 0 from J; bases not matched to a gene: 6. Germline V gene lookup returns CDR1 MDHEN and CDR2 SYDVKM. There are 15 residues in the CDR3.

This clonotype occurred many times. The chain employs TRBV3-1 and TRBJ1-2; no reliable D call. Trimming cost V 3 bases and J 7 bases, with 12 bases left between them. The V gene's germline CDR1 is LGHDT and CDR2 YNNKEL (reference sequence). The CDR3 has 13 amino acids. The CDR3 bases are TGTGCCAGCAGCCAGGCGGCGACGGTTGGCTACACCTTC. Translating it yields CASSQAATVGYTF.

There are a few counts of this clonotype. The chain couples TRBV20-1 to TRBJ1-5, with D tentatively TRBD1 (5 bases). This CDR3 region has 16 residues. Germline V lookup: CDR1 DFQATT, CDR2 SNEGSKA (reference sequence). Between the trimmed V and J ends, which lost 1 base and 2 bases, there was a span of 15 bases. This chain's CDR3 is CSARGAGGTGNQPQHF. DNA of the CDR3: TGCAGTGCTAGAGGGGCTGGTGGGACGGGCAATCAGCCCCAGCATTTT.

This clonotype has only one observation. At one end, the junction sequence differs from germline, possibly due to a read error. The rearrangement joins TRBV27 to TRBJ1-2; the D gene is possibly TRBD1 (6 bases). The CDR3 spans 13 residues. Germline V CDR1 and CDR2: MNHEY, SMNVEV (reference sequence). CDR3 residues: CAGSFEGDYGYTF. The CDR3 nucleotides read TGTGCCGGCAGTTTTGAGGGGGACTATGGCTACACCTTC.

The rearrangement uses TRBV10-3 and TRBJ1-3; no reliable D call. The CDR3 loop spans 16 amino acids. V lost 0 bases to trimming and J lost 0 bases, with 9 bases between them. The germline V gene has CDR1 ENHRY and CDR2 SYGVKD. The CDR3 spells CAISESIVLSGNTIYF. The CDR3 bases are TGTGCCATCAGTGAGTCGATAGTCCTCTCTGGAAACACCATATATTTT.

The genes are TRBV5-1 and TRBJ1-2; maybe TRBD1 (6 bases). The V gene's germline CDR1 is SGHRS and CDR2 YFSETQ. V was trimmed by 4 bases and J by 1 base, leaving 17 bases between them. This CDR3 is built from 16 residues. The CDR3 here is CASSEGQNIRNYGYTF. For the CDR3, the DNA is TGCGCCAGCAGCGAAGGACAGAATATCCGTAACTATGGCTACACCTTC.

The chain is built from TRBV24-1 and TRBJ2-2; 12 nucleotides match TRBD1. The V gene's germline CDR1 is KGHDR and CDR2 SFDVKD. J lost 7 bases, V lost 4 bases, and 9 bases had no gene match. The CDR3 consists of 17 residues. The DNA of the CDR3 is TGTGCCACCAGTGACCCCGGGACAGGGGGCATTGACGGGGAGCTGTTTTTT. This gives the protein CATSDPGTGGIDGELFF.

The chain joins TRBV29-1 to TRBJ1-6; no definite D call. V dropped 4 bases and J dropped 7 bases, with 11 bases sitting between them. The germline CDR1 and CDR2 sequences are SQVTM and ANQGSEA. This CDR3 spans 13 amino acids. The CDR3 reads CSVARNENSPLHF. The CDR3 nucleotides read TGCAGCGTTGCCAGAAACGAGAATTCACCCCTCCACTTT.

Ten or more counts support this clonotype. The CDR3 reads CASSERITRSSNYGYTF. The CDR3 DNA is TGTGCCAGCAGTGAAAGGATAACCCGATCATCTAACTATGGCTACACCTTC. The V gene is TRBV2, the J gene TRBJ1-2; D remains unclear. The CDR3 covers 17 residues. Trimming shortened V by 2 bases and J by 0 bases, and 16 bases separated the two germline ends. Germline loops: CDR1 SNHLY, CDR2 FYNNEI.

The chain couples TRBV28 to TRBJ1-6; the D gene is possibly TRBD1 (6 bases). The CDR3 has 15 amino acids. Germline V gene sequence: CDR1 MDHEN, CDR2 SYDVKM. V was clipped by 7 bases and J by 6 bases, with 16 bases between them. The CDR3 loop reads CASKVQGAGNSPLHF. In DNA form, the CDR3 reads TGTGCCAGCAAAGTACAGGGAGCTGGTAATTCACCCCTCCACTTT.

This clonotype was counted only a few times. The chain couples TRBV7-3 to TRBJ2-2; D gene ambiguous. The V end was cut by 3 bases, the J end by 2 bases, with 10 bases between. The V gene's germline CDR1 is SGHTA and CDR2 FQGTGA. This CDR3 has 15 residues. CDR3 DNA: TGTGCCAGCAGCTTCGGCGAGTACAACACCGGGGAGCTGTTTTTT. It is translated as CASSFGEYNTGELFF.

The rearrangement links TRBV6-2 or TRBV6-3 to TRBJ1-2; perhaps TRBD1 as D (6 bases). Germline CDR1 MNHEY, CDR2 SVGEGT. The V end was cut by 4 bases, the J end by 4 bases, with 13 bases between. This CDR3 comprises 14 residues. CDR3 residues: CASSFGDRSYGYTF. In DNA form, the CDR3 reads TGTGCCAGCAGTTTTGGCGACAGGAGCTATGGCTACACCTTC.

This CDR3 is CAIKKGQGGETQYF. Written as DNA, the CDR3 is TGTGCCATCAAGAAGGGACAGGGAGGAGAGACCCAGTACTTC. The gene calls are TRBV10-3 and TRBJ2-5; 9 nucleotides match TRBD1. Germline V gene lookup returns CDR1 ENHRY and CDR2 SYGVKD. The CDR3 is made up of 14 amino acids. The J segment lost 4 bases and the V segment lost 7 bases, leaving 7 bases of the junction unmatched.

The table lists this clonotype with many counts. V gene TRBV12-3 or TRBV12-4 combines with J gene TRBJ1-2; 9 bases are shared with TRBD1. The CDR3 sequence is 16 residues long. The ends lost 6 bases at V and 6 bases at J; junction bases unmatched: 14. Here the CDR3 DNA reads TGTGCCAGCAGCGCTCGCACAGGGGGCGGGAGGGATGGCTACACCTTC. Amino acid sequence: CASSARTGGGRDGYTF.

There are many counts of this clonotype. This chain links TRBV6-1 with TRBJ1-1, with a tentative D call TRBD1 (5 bases). The germline V gene encodes CDR1 MNHNS and CDR2 SASEGT. V was shortened by 8 bases and J by 1 base, with 14 bases between the two germline ends. The CDR3 has 14 amino acids. In nucleotides, the CDR3 is TGTGCCAGCGTTGGAGGGGACGCGAACACTGAAGCTTTCTTT. Its protein product is CASVGGDANTEAFF.

This clonotype was picked up a small number of times. The rearrangement joins TRBV4-2 to TRBJ2-7, with D uncertain. Trimming took 0 bases from V and 0 from J, leaving 9 bases between them. Germline V lookup: CDR1 LGHNA, CDR2 YNFKEQ. This CDR3 contains 15 residues. The DNA of the CDR3 is TGTGCCAGCAGCCAAGAGTTTACAAGCTCCTACGAGCAGTACTTC. Its protein product is CASSQEFTSSYEQYF.

The DNA of the CDR3 is TGTGCCAGCAGTCAGGGACGCACAGATACGCAGTATTTT. Protein product: CASSQGRTDTQYF. The chain recombines TRBV12-3 or TRBV12-4 with TRBJ2-3; D is perhaps TRBD1 or TRBD2 (5 bases each). V was pared by 5 bases and J by 1 base, with 7 bases between. The CDR3 spans 13 residues.

The rearrangement joins TRBV6-2 or TRBV6-3 to TRBJ1-2; the D gene is possibly TRBD1 (5 bases). The germline CDR1 and CDR2 sequences are MNHEY and SVGEGT. The CDR3 totals 17 residues. Trimming took 0 bases from V and 2 from J, leaving 16 bases between them. In nucleotides, the CDR3 is TGTGCCAGCAGTTACTCGAAGCAGGAGGGGTCCAACTATGGCTACACCTTC. Translating it yields CASSYSKQEGSNYGYTF.

Worth noting for this clonotype: The limits of the CDR3 on the DNA are not certain, so only TCRdb's listed CDR3 is given. The V gene is TRBV12-3 or TRBV12-4, the J gene TRBJ1-1; TRBD1 is taken as the D call from the table, unchecked against the DNA. With termini counted, the CDR3 has 12 amino acids. CDR3 loop: CASSFWGDGASF.

This clonotype was observed once. The rearrangement uses TRBV20-1 and TRBJ1-6, with 7 bases lining up with TRBD1. CDR3 length: 16 amino acids. V shed 0 bases, J shed 7 bases, and the junction held 9 bases outside the gene matches. The germline V gene encodes CDR1 DFQATT and CDR2 SNEGSKA (reference sequence). CDR3 DNA: TGCAGTGCTAGAGATCTCGGGGGACAGTACAATTCACCCCTCCACTTT. Its translation is CSARDLGGQYNSPLHF.

This chain links TRBV10-3 with TRBJ2-5; 7 nucleotides match TRBD2. The junction had 5 bases not matched to a gene; V was cut back by 6 bases and J by 1 base. The germline gives CDR1 ENHRY, CDR2 SYGVKD. The CDR3 length is 14 residues. The CDR3 region is CAIRAGTTQETQYF. CDR3 sequence (DNA): TGTGCCATCAGAGCCGGGACTACCCAAGAGACCCAGTACTTC.

The sample holds a few counts of this clonotype. The chain is built from TRBV19 and TRBJ2-5, with 7 bases matching TRBD2. The CDR3 runs 14 residues. Germline trimming cut 6 bases from V and 4 bases from J; bases unmatched to any gene: 8. Germline V CDR1 and CDR2: LNHDA, SQIVND (reference sequence). The CDR3 protein is CASSRLGGLETQYF. In nucleotides, the CDR3 is TGTGCCAGTAGCCGGTTGGGGGGGTTAGAGACCCAGTACTTC.

The gene calls are TRBV5-1 and TRBJ2-5; 13 nucleotides align to TRBD2. The CDR3 contains 16 residues. Germline assignment: CDR1 SGHRS and CDR2 YFSETQ. After removal of 0 bases from V and 5 bases from J, the junction contained 4 bases not matched to a gene. In DNA form, the CDR3 reads TGCGCCAGCAGCTTGGGGACTAGCGGGAGTCCGGAGACCCAGTACTTC. Translation gives CASSLGTSGSPETQYF.

This clonotype has only a few counts. V is TRBV3-1 and J is TRBJ2-7, with a tentative D call TRBD1 (6 bases). V was shortened by 5 bases and J by 6 bases, with 11 bases between the two germline ends. In germline, CDR1 is LGHDT, CDR2 YNNKEL (reference sequence). The CDR3 is 12 residues long. The CDR3 region has the DNA TGTGCCAGCAGCGCGGACAGTGCCGAGCAGTACTTC. It encodes CASSADSAEQYF.

For the CDR3, the DNA is TGTGCCAGCTCACCGGGTCTTTCGGGTGAAAAACTGTTTTTT. This sequence encodes CASSPGLSGEKLFF. The V and J genes are TRBV18 and TRBJ1-4; no definite D call. This CDR3 is built from 14 residues. V lost 3 bases and J lost 7, with 12 bases in between. The germline gives CDR1 KGHSH, CDR2 LQKENI.